The following is a TCR beta chain sequence with its context. Its target is not known. The record originates from a study of cytomegalovirus exposure and HLA in healthy donors. Study findings and constraints: V- and J-gene trimming in TCR beta was tied to a missense DCLRE1C variant by an analysis performed later. In an earlier analysis, about 87% or about 30%: the productive usage of most TCR beta V segments.

V was trimmed by 1 base and J by 0 bases, leaving 5 bases between them. The CDR3 consists of 14 residues. Germline CDR1 and CDR2: SGHRS and YFSETQ. The PCR contained 60 Vbeta and 13 Jbeta primers. Repertoires were generated with immunoSEQ multiplex PCR, while TCRdb's copy carries only in-frame clones and drops some. The data contain 150,000 to 200,000 clones, about 83% of them singletons. It was healthy bone marrow donors who served as donors. The chain joins TRBV5-1 to TRBJ2-1, with D unresolved. This TCR was sampled from a woman under 40 in good health and CMV-seropositive. Material for sequencing was PBMCs. The CDR3 DNA reads TGCGCCAGCAGCTTGCTCTTCTCCTACAATGAGCAGTTCTTC. Protein: CASSLLFSYNEQFF.